This T cell receptor (beta chain) was retrieved from a study of cytomegalovirus exposure and HLA in healthy donors. The assay was immunoSEQ multiplex PCR, and TCRdb's table has in-frame clones only and misses some. The table shows fewer than 300,000 clones, with around 87% occurring only once. V was pared by 0 bases and J by 5 bases, with 10 bases of the junction left unmatched. Germline assignment: CDR1 SGHNT and CDR2 YYREEE (reference sequence). CDR3 length equals 16 residues. Study results and limitations: Most observed TCR sequences were rare, whereas some public TCRs were detected in many donors.

Comment on this clone: The antigen remains undetermined.

The specimen was PBMCs. The V call is TRBV5-4, the J call TRBJ1-1, with 7 bases that match TRBD1. This clonotype was sampled from a woman between 18 and 29 years old in good health and CMV-seronegative. The CDR3 sequence: CASSLDTQGGGTEAFF. The CDR3 DNA reads as TGTGCCAGCAGCTTGGACACCCAGGGGGGAGGTACTGAAGCTTTCTTT.